Listed below are T cell receptor beta chains from one sample, sequenced in a study of T cell repertoires in cytomegalovirus infection. The antigens for these receptors are not known. TCRdb re-derived calls from the reads in MiXCR, one entry per CDR3 protein. This sample carries about 480,000 distinct CDR3 sequences, 33% of them seen once, and the ten largest clones take 17%. The starting material was cultured PBMCs, obtained from culture after CMV antigen stimulation. The receptor source for this set is a human donor in good health (CMV status not recorded). Some clones in this sample may be carry-over from other donors' samples. Each CDR3 is given with its conserved first and last residue. Fields, in order: V gene, CDR3 protein.

v_gene: TRBV7-6
CDR3aa: CASSHYGGGNNNEQFF

v_gene: TRBV7-2
CDR3aa: CASSLQMVGEAFF

v_gene: TRBV11-2
CDR3aa: CASSLGLAGGSYNEQFF

v_gene: TRBV12-3/TRBV12-4
CDR3aa: CASSLRTGADTQYF

v_gene: TRBV4-1
CDR3aa: CASSQFLAETQYF

v_gene: TRBV15
CDR3aa: CATSSVYNEQFF

v_gene: TRBV5-6
CDR3aa: CATGIAGGPHNEQFF

v_gene: TRBV5-1
CDR3aa: CASLRDQHNTGELFF

v_gene: TRBV19
CDR3aa: CASSSPSGIEDEQFF

v_gene: TRBV6-1
CDR3aa: CASSAHGRESNEQFF

v_gene: TRBV12-3/TRBV12-4
CDR3aa: CASSPGQAETQYF

v_gene: TRBV2
CDR3aa: CASKEINQPQHF

v_gene: TRBV19
CDR3aa: CASSTSVATGGNEQFF

v_gene: TRBV7-3
CDR3aa: CASSVGQGPITDTQYF

v_gene: TRBV25-1
CDR3aa: CASSGIGTTGELFF

v_gene: TRBV7-6
CDR3aa: CASSSVDNVDLFF

v_gene: TRBV7-2
CDR3aa: CASSLDWADNYGYTF

v_gene: TRBV7-6
CDR3aa: CASRHDGEAFF

v_gene: TRBV5-1
CDR3aa: CASSFDTGKNTEAFF

v_gene: TRBV11-2
CDR3aa: CASSLDQIRDTGELFF

v_gene: TRBV12-3/TRBV12-4
CDR3aa: CASSLSGRVSGELFF

v_gene: TRBV7-2
CDR3aa: CASSVGDRLTSPQYF

v_gene: TRBV6-5
CDR3aa: CASSYSTAYGYTF

v_gene: TRBV4-1
CDR3aa: CASSPTSGPNTGELFF

v_gene: TRBV19
CDR3aa: CASSIGAGYNYGYTF